The clone carrying this T cell receptor (beta chain) was observed a handful of times. The target antigen is unknown. This sample was included in a study of regulatory T cells in long-lasting Graves disease. Overall study context: Antithyroid drug intake by newly diagnosed Graves' patients had lasted under 3 months. Whole-study results and caveats: The persistent group shared 2,500 or so public clonotypes, more than the roughly 990 shared by new patients.

Germline CDR1 and CDR2: MNHEY and SMNVEV (reference sequence). This CDR3 contains 17 residues. V lost 4 bases, J lost 3 bases, and 12 bases stayed unmatched. To make TCR beta libraries, researchers used iRepertoire HTBI primers and Arm-PCR of CDR3 regions. TCRdb reprocessed the multiplex PCR reads via MiXCR and lists one record per CDR3 protein. The sample lists 360,000 or so distinct CDR3 sequences, roughly 17% seen once, with roughly a fifth in the top ten. The time point was: newly diagnosed GD, antithyroid drugs for less than 3 months. TCR sequences were obtained from RNA taken from PBMCs. An approximately 10-milliliter sample of peripheral blood was drawn into EDTA tubes. The sample was also linked to a second study, of T cells in Graves' hyperthyroidism and ophthalmopathy.

The receptor was isolated from a young woman with Graves disease. The material sequenced was peripheral blood mononuclear cells (PBMCs), taken at new diagnosis, from a patient treated with antithyroid drugs. V gene TRBV27 combines with J gene TRBJ1-3, with TRBD1 identical over 7 bases. The CDR3 loop is CASSSLPGQNFGNTIYF. The CDR3 DNA reads TGTGCCAGCAGTTCCCTCCCGGGACAGAACTTTGGAAACACCATATATTTT.